The rows below give T cell receptor beta chains drawn from one sample of a study of T cell responses to AZD1222 COVID-19 vaccine. This table comes from immunoSEQ multiplex PCR, and its TCRdb copy is limited to in-frame clones, with some not included. The sample has 150,000 or so clones, approximately 92% seen once. Sequencing was performed on peripheral blood, taken on day 0 of AZD1222 vaccination. The origin of the receptors is an adult in good health. Each CDR3 is given with its conserved first and last residue. The D gene is left open where the match is weak. Size is omitted from some rows. Given values are once, few, many or a class for expanded clones.

DNA: TGTGCCAGCAGCCATAGACTAGGACTGACTAGCACAGATACGCAGTATTTT; CDR3: CASSHRLGLTSTDTQYF; size: once; V: TRBV14; length: 17; D: NA; J: TRBJ2-3
DNA: TGTGCCAGCTCCCAGGGGGGGTTCGCCTACGAGCAGTACTTC; CDR3: CASSQGGFAYEQYF; size: NA; V: TRBV6-5; length: 14; D: NA; J: TRBJ2-7
DNA: TGTGCCAGCAGCATCACAGGGGAAGGGTCCTACGAGCAGTACTTC; CDR3: CASSITGEGSYEQYF; size: NA; V: TRBV28; length: 15; D: TRBD1; J: TRBJ2-7
DNA: TGTGCCAGCAGTACAGATTGGGACGAGCAGTACTTC; CDR3: CASSTDWDEQYF; size: NA; V: TRBV7-9; length: 12; D: NA; J: TRBJ2-7
DNA: TGTGCCAGCAGTCCCGACAGGGACTATGGCTACACCTTC; CDR3: CASSPDRDYGYTF; size: NA; V: TRBV5-4; length: 13; D: TRBD1; J: TRBJ1-2
DNA: TGTGCCAGCAGATACAGGGGGCGGTCCAGCGAGCAGTACTTC; CDR3: CASRYRGRSSEQYF; size: NA; V: TRBV6-5; length: 14; D: TRBD1; J: TRBJ2-7
DNA: TGTGCCAGTAGTATCTTAGGGGAGCGCAATGAGCAGTTCTTC; CDR3: CASSILGERNEQFF; size: NA; V: TRBV19; length: 14; D: NA; J: TRBJ2-1
DNA: TGTGCCTGGAGTCCTTCAGGGGTTGGTGAGCAGTTCTTC; CDR3: CAWSPSGVGEQFF; size: NA; V: TRBV30; length: 13; D: NA; J: TRBJ2-1
DNA: TGTGCCAGTAAATACGCTGGGGCCACCGGGGAGCTGTTTTTT; CDR3: CASKYAGATGELFF; size: NA; V: TRBV19; length: 14; D: NA; J: TRBJ2-2
DNA: TGCGCCAGCAGCCAAGACAGGGCCGTTTTTTTCTTT; CDR3: CASSQDRAVFFF; size: NA; V: TRBV4-3; length: 12; D: NA; J: TRBJ1-1
DNA: TGCAGCGTTTTAAGCCGGGACACAGAGACCCAGTACTTC; CDR3: CSVLSRDTETQYF; size: NA; V: TRBV29-1; length: 13; D: NA; J: TRBJ2-5
DNA: TGTGCCAGCAGCCAAGGACTAGCGGGACGGGCCAAAAACATTCAGTACTTC; CDR3: CASSQGLAGRAKNIQYF; size: few; V: TRBV14; length: 17; D: TRBD2; J: TRBJ2-4
DNA: TGTGCCAGCAGCCTTCCGGGACTAGTTAGGACCCAGTACTTC; CDR3: CASSLPGLVRTQYF; size: NA; V: TRBV3-1/TRBV3-2; length: 14; D: TRBD2; J: TRBJ2-5
DNA: TGTGCCAGCAGCGTAGGGGGGGCTGCTTCAACTCTGAACACTGAAGCTTTCTTT; CDR3: CASSVGGAASTLNTEAFF; size: few; V: TRBV9; length: 18; D: NA; J: TRBJ1-1
DNA: TGTGCCAGCAGTTACGACGGGTATGGCTACACCTTC; CDR3: CASSYDGYGYTF; size: NA; V: TRBV6-2/TRBV6-3; length: 12; D: NA; J: TRBJ1-2
DNA: TGTGCCAGCAGCTTAGAACACCCAAATGAAAAACTGTTTTTT; CDR3: CASSLEHPNEKLFF; size: NA; V: TRBV7-9; length: 14; D: NA; J: TRBJ1-4
DNA: TGCAGTGCTAGTGCCGGGACAGGGTATGGCTACACCTTC; CDR3: CSASAGTGYGYTF; size: NA; V: TRBV20-1; length: 13; D: TRBD1; J: TRBJ1-2
DNA: TGTGCCAGCAGCTTATCGACGGCGCCTGGGACACCCCTCCACTTT; CDR3: CASSLSTAPGTPLHF; size: NA; V: TRBV7-3; length: 15; D: NA; J: TRBJ1-6
DNA: TGCAGTGCCCGTCTCAATGAAAAACTGTTTTTT; CDR3: CSARLNEKLFF; size: NA; V: TRBV20-1; length: 11; D: NA; J: TRBJ1-4
DNA: TGTGCCAGCAGCCAAGGCTTAGCAGGCACCGGGGAGCTGTTTTTT; CDR3: CASSQGLAGTGELFF; size: NA; V: TRBV3-1/TRBV3-2; length: 15; D: NA; J: TRBJ2-2
DNA: TGTGCCATCAGGGCGACTAGCGGGGGGGTATCCTACAATGAGCAGTTCTTC; CDR3: CAIRATSGGVSYNEQFF; size: NA; V: TRBV10-3; length: 17; D: TRBD2; J: TRBJ2-1
DNA: TGTGCCAGCAGCCTAGCTGGGAGCTACGAGCAGTACTTC; CDR3: CASSLAGSYEQYF; size: NA; V: TRBV7-9; length: 13; D: NA; J: TRBJ2-7
DNA: TGTGCCAGCAGTCACCGGGACAGTAAAGATACGCAGTATTTT; CDR3: CASSHRDSKDTQYF; size: NA; V: TRBV28; length: 14; D: TRBD1; J: TRBJ2-3
DNA: TGTGCCAGTAGCCGGACTAGCGGCTCCTACAATGAGCAGTTCTTC; CDR3: CASSRTSGSYNEQFF; size: NA; V: TRBV19; length: 15; D: TRBD2; J: TRBJ2-1
DNA: TGTGCCAGCGGCCGGACAGGGGATTCACCCCTCCACTTT; CDR3: CASGRTGDSPLHF; size: NA; V: TRBV7-9; length: 13; D: TRBD1; J: TRBJ1-6
DNA: TGTGCCAGCTCACCACAAGGAGGGGATTTCAATGAAAAACTGTTTTTT; CDR3: CASSPQGGDFNEKLFF; size: NA; V: TRBV18; length: 16; D: NA; J: TRBJ1-4
DNA: TGTGCCAGCAGTTACTCACAGGGGGTTTGGCAGCCCCAGCATTTT; CDR3: CASSYSQGVWQPQHF; size: NA; V: TRBV6-2/TRBV6-3; length: 15; D: TRBD1; J: TRBJ1-5
DNA: TGTGCCAGTAGTATAGAAGCCGGGGTTTCACCCCTCCACTTT; CDR3: CASSIEAGVSPLHF; size: NA; V: TRBV19; length: 14; D: NA; J: TRBJ1-6
DNA: TGTGCCATCAAACAGTTCGGTTCGACTGAAGCTTTCTTT; CDR3: CAIKQFGSTEAFF; size: NA; V: TRBV9; length: 13; D: NA; J: TRBJ1-1
DNA: TGTGCCACCAGCAGAGATAGACAGTACACTGAAGCTTTCTTT; CDR3: CATSRDRQYTEAFF; size: NA; V: TRBV15; length: 14; D: NA; J: TRBJ1-1